These T cell receptor beta chains were read from a single sample in a study of blood T cell repertoires in COVID-19. Measured with immunoSEQ multiplex PCR; TCRdb has only the in-frame clones, and not every one. The sample contains 55,000 to 85,000 clones, approximately 90% of which appear only once. Sequencing was carried out using peripheral blood. The receptors originated from a woman aged 18-29 years with acute or convalescent COVID-19. The CDR3 runs from the conserved cysteine through the conserved F or W. Fields, in order: V gene, D gene, clone size, J gene, CDR3 DNA, CDR3 protein. A D gene is named only where the DNA matches it firmly. Expanded clones are given a class, and other clones once, few, many or no size at all.

>TRBV23-1|.|.|TRBJ2-7
TGCGCCAGCAGTCACCCAAAAAAGCCGTACTTC
CASSHPKKPYF
>TRBV2|.|once|TRBJ2-5
TGTGCCAGCAGTCTAAGGAGGGCTGAAGAGACCCAGTACTTC
CASSLRRAEETQYF
>TRBV27|.|.|TRBJ1-6
TGTGCCAGCAGTTTACTTCCGGGACACTCACCCCTCCACTTT
CASSLLPGHSPLHF
>TRBV3-1/TRBV3-2|.|.|TRBJ1-3
TGTGCCAGCAGCCAAGGCGGCTCTGGAAACACCATATATTTT
CASSQGGSGNTIYF
>TRBV28|.|few|TRBJ1-5
TGTGCCAGCAGGAGGGGGGGACCTAGCAATCAGCCCCAGCATTTT
CASRRGGPSNQPQHF
>TRBV4-2|TRBD2|.|TRBJ2-2
TGTGCCAGCAGCCAAGGCCTCGGGACTAGCGGTACCGGGGAGCTGTTTTTT
CASSQGLGTSGTGELFF
>TRBV7-2|.|.|TRBJ1-1
TGTGCCAGCAGCTTGATGGGGGGTATTACGACTGAAGCTTTCTTT
CASSLMGGITTEAFF
>TRBV30|.|.|TRBJ2-1
TGTGCCTGGAGTGTTTTCATTTGGCATGAGCAGTTCTTC
CAWSVFIWHEQFF
>TRBV5-1|.|.|TRBJ2-1
TGCGCCAGCAGCTTGAGCGCGAGCTCCTACAATGAGCAGTTCTTC
CASSLSASSYNEQFF
>TRBV3-1/TRBV3-2|TRBD2|.|TRBJ2-3
TGTGCCAGCAGCCAAGATCTTCCGGGGGGGGCTGATACGCAGTATTTT
CASSQDLPGGADTQYF
>TRBV27|TRBD1|.|TRBJ1-2
TGTGCCAGCAAACACGGACAGGACCACTATGGCTACACCTTC
CASKHGQDHYGYTF